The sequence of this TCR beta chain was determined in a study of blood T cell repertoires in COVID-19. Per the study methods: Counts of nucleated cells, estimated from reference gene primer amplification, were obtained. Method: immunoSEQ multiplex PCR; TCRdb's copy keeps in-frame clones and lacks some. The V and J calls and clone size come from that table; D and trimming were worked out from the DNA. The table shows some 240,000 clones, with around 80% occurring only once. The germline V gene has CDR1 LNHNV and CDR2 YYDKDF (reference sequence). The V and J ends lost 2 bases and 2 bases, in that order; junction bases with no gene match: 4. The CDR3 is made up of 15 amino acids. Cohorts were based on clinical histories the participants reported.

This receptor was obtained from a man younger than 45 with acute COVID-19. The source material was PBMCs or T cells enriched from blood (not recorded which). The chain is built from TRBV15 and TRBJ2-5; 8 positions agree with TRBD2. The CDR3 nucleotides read TGTGCCACCAGCAGACTAGCGGGTCCGCAAGAGACCCAGTACTTC. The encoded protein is CATSRLAGPQETQYF.